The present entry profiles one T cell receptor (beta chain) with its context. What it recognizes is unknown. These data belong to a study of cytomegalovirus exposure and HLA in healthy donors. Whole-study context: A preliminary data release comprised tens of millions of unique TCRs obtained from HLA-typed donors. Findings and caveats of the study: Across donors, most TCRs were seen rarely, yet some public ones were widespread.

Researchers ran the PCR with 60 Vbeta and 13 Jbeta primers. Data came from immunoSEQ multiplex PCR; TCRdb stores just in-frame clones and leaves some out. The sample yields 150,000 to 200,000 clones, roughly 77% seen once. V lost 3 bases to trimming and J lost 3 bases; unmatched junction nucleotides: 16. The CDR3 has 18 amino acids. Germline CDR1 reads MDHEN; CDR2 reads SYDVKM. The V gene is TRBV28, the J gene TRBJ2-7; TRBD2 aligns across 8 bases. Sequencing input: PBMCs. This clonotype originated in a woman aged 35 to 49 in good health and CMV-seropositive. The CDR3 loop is CASSFGGAGQGANYEQYF. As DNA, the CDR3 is TGTGCCAGCAGTTTCGGGGGGGCGGGGCAGGGAGCCAACTACGAGCAGTACTTC.